The table lists the clone carrying this T cell receptor beta chain with a few counts. This record comes from a study of response to subunit inactivated influenza vaccine. TCRdb independently ran MiXCR on the RT-PCR reads; one entry per CDR3 protein. This table holds about 500,000 distinct CDR3 sequences, about 17% found once. In germline, CDR1 is SGHVS, CDR2 FQNEAQ. The CDR3 sequence is 14 residues long. V was shortened by 1 base and J by 8 bases, with 14 bases between the two germline ends. The input for sequencing was CD4+ T cells sorted from PBMCs, taken about 23 months after vaccination. The sequence was obtained from a man between 50 and 75 years old who received an inactivated influenza vaccine. The rearrangement links TRBV7-8 to TRBJ1-2; D gene uncertain. The CDR3 DNA follows: TGTGCCAGCAGCTTAGGTTTCTCATTGGGAGGCTACACCTTC. It codes for CASSLGFSLGGYTF.